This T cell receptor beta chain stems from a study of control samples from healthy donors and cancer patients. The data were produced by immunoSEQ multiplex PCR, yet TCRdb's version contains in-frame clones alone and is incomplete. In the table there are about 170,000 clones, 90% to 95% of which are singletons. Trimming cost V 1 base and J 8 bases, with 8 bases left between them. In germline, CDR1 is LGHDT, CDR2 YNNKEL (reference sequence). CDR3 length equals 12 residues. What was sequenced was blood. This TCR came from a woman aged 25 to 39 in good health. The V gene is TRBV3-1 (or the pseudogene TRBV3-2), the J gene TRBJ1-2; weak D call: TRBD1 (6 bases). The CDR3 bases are TGTGCCAGCAGCCAAGTGACAGGCGGCTACACCTTC. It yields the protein CASSQVTGGYTF.